Detailed here is one TCR beta chain. This CDR3 has 12 amino acids. Trimming stripped 2 bases from V and 5 bases from J, with 7 bases between. CDR1 and CDR2 from the germline V gene are GTSNPN and SVGIG (reference sequence). The TCR beta repertoire was assessed by survey-level immunoSEQ sequencing. TCRdb's copy holds only in-frame clones and misses some; the assay was immunoSEQ multiplex PCR. The data contain roughly 68,000 clones, around 95% of them singletons. The origin of this receptor is a man aged 40-50 years with rheumatoid arthritis. The sample consisted of PBMCs. The gene calls are TRBV30 and TRBJ1-5; no clear D. CDR3 sequence (DNA): TGTGCCTGGAGTTACCTTTATCAGCCCCAGCATTTT. Its translation: CAWSYLYQPQHF.